The present T cell receptor (beta chain) was sequenced within a study of blood T cell repertoires in COVID-19. Study overall: PBMCs, B-cell-depleted T cells, or T cells were the source of the cDNA or gDNA that made up the material.

Trimming shortened V by 2 bases and J by 9 bases, and 8 bases separated the two germline ends. This CDR3 has 12 amino acids. The V gene's germline CDR1 is MNHNS and CDR2 SASEGT. Profiled with immunoSEQ multiplex PCR; TCRdb holds only in-frame clones, not every one. This repertoire shows about 290,000 clones, 85% to 90% found once; its top ten account for roughly 5%. This chain connects TRBV6-1 to TRBJ2-1, with D perhaps matching TRBD1 (6 bases). The clonotype was recovered from a man aged 35 to 55 with acute or convalescent COVID-19. The sequencing sample was made of peripheral blood. The CDR3 region is CASSELGAEQFF. CDR3 nucleotides: TGTGCCAGCAGTGAATTGGGGGCTGAGCAGTTCTTC.